This TCR beta chain was found in a study of T-cell memory formation after mild COVID-19 (dated by TCRdb to the early 2020s). General notes on the study: Most TCR sequence clusters were specific to one of the two donors. Two young, previously healthy adult volunteers, one female and one male, were included in the cohort. In two donors, T-cell clones that expanded and contracted after mild COVID-19 were followed by sequencing TCRalpha and TCRbeta repertoires longitudinally. Paper-wide results and their limitations: Some responding clones were detected in pre-infection memory, which suggested that pre-existing cross-reactive memory T cells had joined the SARS-CoV-2 response. SARS-CoV-2 specificity of the second-wave clones peaking on day 37 was not confirmed. From day 15 to 85, contracting clones showed balanced CD4/CD8 phenotypes, whereas a second wave of clones that expanded from day 15 to 37 leaned towards CD4+. Contracting CD4+ clones were found mainly in CM and EM memory subsets, while CD8+ clones were enriched in EMRA. The study included only two mild cases, and larger cohorts that include severe cases with pre-infection samples were judged to be necessary.

V drops 1 base and J drops 2 bases, leaving 10 bases in between. CDR3 length: 15 amino acids, cysteine to phenylalanine. This entry keeps only the CDR3 DNA: 45 bases, framed from base 1. According to the germline V gene, CDR1 reads LGHNA and CDR2 reads YSLEER. Ficoll-Paque density gradient centrifugation was the method used to isolate PBMCs. TCRdb lists the instrument as Illumina NovaSeq 6000. TCRalpha and TCRbeta cDNA libraries were built by 5'RACE with constant-segment primers, adding sample barcodes and unique molecular identifiers. Trizol reagent was used to extract RNA from every sample. Libraries were amplified in two PCR steps, with a second sample barcode and Illumina TruSeq adapters added in the second step. Libraries were sequenced on an Illumina NovaSeq with 2 x 150 bp paired-end reads. Processing in the source paper ran as follows. Demultiplexing of reads and collapsing into UMI-guided consensus sequences were performed with migec v1.2.7. With mixcr v2.1.11, UMI consensuses were aligned to TRA and TRB V and J templates and assembled into clonotypes. Expanded or contracted clonotypes were those called significant by both edgeR and NoisET, with noise models trained on biological replicates. edgeR calls used a false discovery rate-adjusted p below 0.01 and a log2 fold-change threshold of 1. As an exploratory analysis of dynamics, PCA with hierarchical clustering was applied to max-normalized trajectories of the 1000 most abundant clonotypes. The CD4 or CD8 phenotype of responding clones was assigned using the separately sequenced CD4+ and CD8+ repertoires. The raw public reads went through TCRdb reprocessing: fastp at Q25, MiXCR clone calling, in-frame beta chains kept. Each CDR3 protein appears once, grouped with its most common genes and DNA. Clone size and V and J calls follow TCRdb, not the original study. Present in this sample are 200,000 to 250,000 distinct CDR3 sequences, 9% to 10% of which were seen just once. Around 3.3% of the sample lies in the top ten.

In this sample, this clonotype turned up many times. The antigen it recognizes is unknown. Per-base quality was not reported, and no clone a single base away is much larger than it. The chain is made from TRBV4-3 and TRBJ2-3; the D gene could be TRBD1 or TRBD2, each one agreeing over 6 bases. The sequencing sample was made of PBMCs or a T cell subset sorted from them (not recorded which). This receptor was obtained from a man aged 18 to 30 who had mild COVID-19 (a few samples of this study predate the infection). The sample titles of this study are shuffled in the database, so cell type and time point are left out; the donor was told from shared clones. DNA sequence: TGCGCCAGCAGCCAAGCAAGGGGGGCCACAGATACGCAGTATTTT. This translates into CASSQARGATDTQYF.